Sequencing of this T cell receptor beta chain was carried out in a study of cytomegalovirus exposure and HLA in healthy donors. Concerning this clone: What it binds is not known.

Donors were ostensibly healthy at sampling, although undocumented immune exposures were probable. The CDR3 length is 17 residues. CDR1 and CDR2 from the germline V gene are SNHLY and FYNNEI. Losses at the gene ends were 6 bases for V and 2 bases for J; bases not matched to a gene: 14. PCR involved 60 Vbeta and 13 Jbeta primers. Some clones are missing from TCRdb's copy, which holds only in-frame ones; the method was immunoSEQ multiplex PCR. Among fewer than 150,000 clones, around three quarters were seen once, and the ten largest hold under 7.5%. Whole-study findings and limits: Researchers counted around 150 TCR beta chains as cytomegalovirus-associated.

The sample taken for sequencing was PBMCs. J is TRBJ2-3 and V is TRBV2; TRBD1 agrees at 7 bases. The TCR originated in a man in his forties in good health and CMV-seropositive. DNA of the CDR3: TGTGCCAGCAGAACGCCCCGGGACAGCTCCCTCACAGATACGCAGTATTTT. Its translation is CASRTPRDSSLTDTQYF.